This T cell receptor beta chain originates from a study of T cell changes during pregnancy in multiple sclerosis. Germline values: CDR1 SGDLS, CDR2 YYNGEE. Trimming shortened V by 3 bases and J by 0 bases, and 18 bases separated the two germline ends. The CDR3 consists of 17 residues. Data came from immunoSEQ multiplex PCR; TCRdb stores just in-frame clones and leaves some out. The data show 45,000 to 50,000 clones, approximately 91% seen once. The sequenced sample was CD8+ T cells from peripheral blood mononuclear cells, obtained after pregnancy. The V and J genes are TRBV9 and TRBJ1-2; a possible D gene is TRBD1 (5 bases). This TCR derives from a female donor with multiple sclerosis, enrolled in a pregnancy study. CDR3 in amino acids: CASSGGGTRGSNYGYTF. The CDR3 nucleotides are TGTGCCAGCAGCGGAGGAGGGACCCGTGGGTCTAACTATGGCTACACCTTC. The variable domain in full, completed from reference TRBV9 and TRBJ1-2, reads DSGVTQTPKHLITATGQRVTLRCSPRSGDLSVYWYQQSLDQGLQFLIQYYNGEERAKGNILERFSAQQFPDLHSELNLSSLELGDSALYFCASSGGGTRGSNYGYTFGSGTRLTVV.